The sequence of this T cell receptor (beta chain) was determined in a study of cytomegalovirus exposure and HLA in healthy donors (dated by TCRdb to the late 2010s). Background for the entire study: According to a later analysis, one platform produced both the 110 or so validation repertoires and the approximately 660 repertoires of the first cohort. Besides the first cohort of hundreds of subjects, a separate validation cohort made up of roughly 120 different subjects was used. To predict cytomegalovirus infection status, the study combined high-throughput TCR immunosequencing, statistical association of individual TCRs with disease status, and machine learning. The study aimed to test whether signatures of past pathogen exposure could be identified by cataloging public T cell receptors.

Library preparation was by the immunoSEQ multiplex PCR assay. The study's own analysis went as follows. To diagnose cytomegalovirus status from the catalog of TCR beta chain sequences, a statistical classification framework was built. The table was pulled from immuneACCESS by TCRdb, which kept in-frame rearrangements only. Such tables lose some clones; where checked, under half of the loss comes from unresolved V genes, and the rest has no known cause. V and J calls and clone size are given by that table; D and trimming were obtained from the DNA. Present in this sample are hundreds of thousands of clones, more than 75% of which were seen just once. The ten largest clones add up to around 3% of the sample. The donors were included in the validation cohort of over a hundred subjects, a group kept apart from the 666-subject first cohort. What the research found in general, with its limitations: The classifier was reported to diagnose cytomegalovirus status with high specificity and sensitivity in both the original cohort and the validation cohort. A later analysis lacked HLA typing for the validation cohort, so it scored co-occurrence in that cohort across all 110 or so repertoires. Of the cluster scores, approximately 94% were above 0 in a later analysis, which found that TCRs clustered in the first cohort also tended to co-occur in the 90 to 150 validation repertoires. Across donors, most TCR sequences were observed very rarely, whereas some public TCRs were present in many individuals. The study gave a list of 150 to 200 TCR beta chains associated with cytomegalovirus. The authors suggested that the approach could potentially be extended to other disease states and immunological phenotypes. A few of the identified cytomegalovirus-associated TCR beta chains were confirmed in vitro to be specific for cytomegalovirus antigens.

Reading from cysteine to phenylalanine, the CDR3 counts 16 amino acids. Only the CDR3 DNA stays, 48 bases, in frame from base 1. The V end gives up 5 bases and the J end 5 bases, leaving 13 bases in the junction not matched to a gene. In the germline V gene (reference sequence), CDR1 corresponds to SEHNR and CDR2 to FQNEAQ. On this clone itself: This clone's antigen is unknown. No base quality information exists; no much larger clone differs at one position.

The TCR originated in a young man in good health and CMV-seronegative. This sequence uses TRBV7-9 and TRBJ2-3; 7 bases in the middle match TRBD1. Sequenced: PBMCs. This receptor carries the CDR3 CASSPPTGATVDTQYF. In nucleotide form, the sequence is TGTGCCAGCAGCCCGCCAACAGGGGCGACAGTAGATACGCAGTATTTT.